This TCR beta chain emerged from a study of T cell clonality in common variable immunodeficiency. Study findings and constraints: Compared with healthy controls, CVID subjects showed increased TCRbeta clonality, mostly in about a third.

Germline V lookup: CDR1 SEHNR, CDR2 FQNEAQ (reference sequence). The CDR3 spans 14 residues. Trimming left V 0 bases short and J 3 bases short, with 9 bases between. Donors gave 5 to 8 ml heparinized peripheral whole blood. TCRdb's table, derived via immunoSEQ multiplex PCR, lists solely in-frame clones and lacks some. The profile covers about 60,000 clones, none occurring a single time. This clone was detected ten times or more. Its specificity is not known. The sequenced fragment ends 3 residues before the CDR3 boundary, so the rest is inferred from the germline J gene. Sequences were obtained from peripheral blood mononuclear cells. The chain uses TRBV7-9 and TRBJ2-7; D gene ambiguous. The receptor comes from a person aged 18 to 69 in good health. The CDR3 sequence is CASSLAPANYEQYF. The covered CDR3 bases are TGTGCCAGCAGCTTAGCGCCCGCTAACTACGAG.